These T cell receptor beta chains were read from a single sample in a study of cytomegalovirus exposure and HLA in healthy donors. Data came from immunoSEQ multiplex PCR; TCRdb stores just in-frame clones and leaves some out. The profile shows around 100,000 clones, roughly two thirds of them singletons. The sample was PBMCs. The receptors originated from a woman aged 25 to 39 in good health and CMV-seronegative. CDR3s include the opening cysteine and the closing phenylalanine or tryptophan. Fields, in order: CDR3 DNA, CDR3 protein, J gene, V gene, D gene, clone size. D genes are given only for firm matches. Rows may omit the clone size; those that give it use once, few, many or a size class.

CDR3 DNA: TGCGCCAGCAGCTCGGGAACCTCCGGCGGAGGGAACTATGGCTACACCTTC; CDR3 protein: CASSSGTSGGGNYGYTF; J gene: TRBJ1-2; V gene: TRBV5-1; D gene: -; clone size: -
CDR3 DNA: TGTGCCAGCAGTGAAATGGGGACAGGGGTCTGGTCTGGGGCCAACGTCCTGACTTTC; CDR3 protein: CASSEMGTGVWSGANVLTF; J gene: TRBJ2-6; V gene: TRBV6-4; D gene: TRBD1; clone size: -
CDR3 DNA: TGTGCCAGCAAGGCAGGCCCGAACTATGGCTACACCTTC; CDR3 protein: CASKAGPNYGYTF; J gene: TRBJ1-2; V gene: TRBV6-5; D gene: -; clone size: few
CDR3 DNA: TGTGCCAGCAGCGGCTCCGGGACAGGGGCCAATCAGCCCCAGCATTTT; CDR3 protein: CASSGSGTGANQPQHF; J gene: TRBJ1-5; V gene: TRBV7-9; D gene: TRBD1; clone size: -
CDR3 DNA: TGTGCCAGCAGTCTGACAGGGTTCAGCGTGTACGAGCAGTACTTC; CDR3 protein: CASSLTGFSVYEQYF; J gene: TRBJ2-7; V gene: TRBV28; D gene: TRBD1; clone size: -
CDR3 DNA: TGCGCCAGCAGCGTGGACAGGGATTCTTCCTATGGCTACACCTTC; CDR3 protein: CASSVDRDSSYGYTF; J gene: TRBJ1-2; V gene: TRBV5-1; D gene: TRBD1; clone size: -
CDR3 DNA: TGTGCCAGCTCACCGCCGGGACTAGCGAATGAGCAGTTCTTC; CDR3 protein: CASSPPGLANEQFF; J gene: TRBJ2-1; V gene: TRBV18; D gene: TRBD2; clone size: -
CDR3 DNA: TGTGCCAGCAGCCAGGACAGGGGAGGTGAAAAACTGTTTTTT; CDR3 protein: CASSQDRGGEKLFF; J gene: TRBJ1-4; V gene: TRBV28; D gene: TRBD1; clone size: once
CDR3 DNA: TGTGCCAGCTCACCCACCCTTCGGGAGGATGAAAAACTGTTTTTT; CDR3 protein: CASSPTLREDEKLFF; J gene: TRBJ1-4; V gene: TRBV18; D gene: -; clone size: -
CDR3 DNA: TGCGCCAGCAGCCAAGGGACAGGGGCGCGTAGCGGGGAGCTGTTTTTT; CDR3 protein: CASSQGTGARSGELFF; J gene: TRBJ2-2; V gene: TRBV4-3; D gene: TRBD1; clone size: -
CDR3 DNA: TGTGCCATCAGTCCCTCCGGGACTAGTAGGGCCGGGGAGCTGTTTTTT; CDR3 protein: CAISPSGTSRAGELFF; J gene: TRBJ2-2; V gene: TRBV10-3; D gene: TRBD2; clone size: -
CDR3 DNA: TGTGCCACTAGACAGGGTACCTATGGCTACACCTTC; CDR3 protein: CATRQGTYGYTF; J gene: TRBJ1-2; V gene: TRBV6-1; D gene: TRBD1; clone size: -
CDR3 DNA: TGTGCCAGCAGCATGGGACTAGCTGACACAGATACGCAGTATTTT; CDR3 protein: CASSMGLADTDTQYF; J gene: TRBJ2-3; V gene: TRBV7-3; D gene: TRBD2; clone size: once
CDR3 DNA: TGTGCCAGCAGCTTGGATGCGGGGAGTACCTACAATGAGCAGTTCTTC; CDR3 protein: CASSLDAGSTYNEQFF; J gene: TRBJ2-1; V gene: TRBV5-4; D gene: -; clone size: few
CDR3 DNA: TGTGCCAGCAGCTCCACAGGGTTAGGCACAGATACGCAGTATTTT; CDR3 protein: CASSSTGLGTDTQYF; J gene: TRBJ2-3; V gene: TRBV5-6; D gene: -; clone size: -
CDR3 DNA: TGTGCCAGCAGCTTAAAGGCCAGGGAGGGTGAGCAGTTCTTC; CDR3 protein: CASSLKAREGEQFF; J gene: TRBJ2-1; V gene: TRBV7-3; D gene: TRBD2; clone size: few
CDR3 DNA: TGTGCCAGCAGCTCGGGACTAGCGGGCGAGCAGTACTTC; CDR3 protein: CASSSGLAGEQYF; J gene: TRBJ2-7; V gene: TRBV27; D gene: TRBD2; clone size: -
CDR3 DNA: TGTGCCAGCAGTTTAGCAGGGGCTGGAAACACCATATATTTT; CDR3 protein: CASSLAGAGNTIYF; J gene: TRBJ1-3; V gene: TRBV27; D gene: -; clone size: few
CDR3 DNA: TGCGCCAGCAGCTTGGGGGACGGGAGTCTTTTCTACGAGCAGTACTTC; CDR3 protein: CASSLGDGSLFYEQYF; J gene: TRBJ2-7; V gene: TRBV5-1; D gene: -; clone size: -
CDR3 DNA: TGCGCCAGCAGCGAATCTTCTAGCGAGACCCAGTACTTC; CDR3 protein: CASSESSSETQYF; J gene: TRBJ2-5; V gene: TRBV10-1; D gene: -; clone size: -
CDR3 DNA: TGTGCCAGCACCCAAGGGGGACAATTGAACACTGAAGCTTTCTTT; CDR3 protein: CASTQGGQLNTEAFF; J gene: TRBJ1-1; V gene: TRBV28; D gene: -; clone size: -
CDR3 DNA: TGCGCCAGCAGCCGGGGGACTAGCGCTAGCACAGATACGCAGTATTTT; CDR3 protein: CASSRGTSASTDTQYF; J gene: TRBJ2-3; V gene: TRBV5-1; D gene: TRBD2; clone size: -
CDR3 DNA: TGCGCCAGCAGTGAGTCGCCCGCGGGAGTAGGGTCCGGGGAGCTGTTTTTT; CDR3 protein: CASSESPAGVGSGELFF; J gene: TRBJ2-2; V gene: TRBV10-1; D gene: TRBD2; clone size: -
CDR3 DNA: TGTGCCAGTAGTGATAAAAGGAGGACAGGGGCGCAGCCCCAGCATTTT; CDR3 protein: CASSDKRRTGAQPQHF; J gene: TRBJ1-5; V gene: TRBV19; D gene: TRBD1; clone size: once
CDR3 DNA: TGTGCCAGCAGTCGCACTTGGGGCTACTACGAGCAGTACTTC; CDR3 protein: CASSRTWGYYEQYF; J gene: TRBJ2-7; V gene: TRBV28; D gene: -; clone size: -
CDR3 DNA: TGTGCCAGCAGCACCATAGGACAGCCCAACACTGAAGCTTTCTTT; CDR3 protein: CASSTIGQPNTEAFF; J gene: TRBJ1-1; V gene: TRBV14; D gene: -; clone size: once
CDR3 DNA: TGTGCCAGCAGCGAGGACTTGAACACTGAAGCTTTCTTT; CDR3 protein: CASSEDLNTEAFF; J gene: TRBJ1-1; V gene: TRBV9; D gene: -; clone size: -
CDR3 DNA: TGTGCCAGTAGTAGACAGGGGCGACAAGAGACCCAGTACTTC; CDR3 protein: CASSRQGRQETQYF; J gene: TRBJ2-5; V gene: TRBV19; D gene: TRBD1; clone size: -
CDR3 DNA: TGTGCCAGCAGTGACATCTCCTACGAGCAGTACTTC; CDR3 protein: CASSDISYEQYF; J gene: TRBJ2-7; V gene: TRBV6-1; D gene: -; clone size: -
CDR3 DNA: TGCGCCAGCAGCCTTCCTAGCGGCCAAGAGACCCAGTACTTC; CDR3 protein: CASSLPSGQETQYF; J gene: TRBJ2-5; V gene: TRBV5-1; D gene: TRBD2; clone size: -
CDR3 DNA: TGTGCCAGTAGTATGCGGGACAGTTTCCTCTACGAGCAGTACTTC; CDR3 protein: CASSMRDSFLYEQYF; J gene: TRBJ2-7; V gene: TRBV19; D gene: -; clone size: -